This T cell receptor (beta chain) emerged from a study of T cell responses to AZD1222 COVID-19 vaccine. Germline V gene lookup returns CDR1 GTSNPN and CDR2 SVGIG (reference sequence). The J segment lost 3 bases and the V segment lost 0 bases, leaving 9 bases of the junction unmatched. The CDR3 length is 17 residues. Measured with immunoSEQ multiplex PCR; TCRdb has only the in-frame clones, and not every one. The table lists under 110,000 clones, roughly 90% of them singletons, with about 15% in the top ten. The V call is TRBV30, the J call TRBJ2-1; 9 nucleotides line up with TRBD2. The clonotype originates from an adult in good health. The source was peripheral blood, collected on day 0 of AZD1222 vaccination. CDR3 sequence reads: CAWSVRWREGLYNEQFF. The CDR3 DNA sequence: TGTGCCTGGAGTGTACGTTGGCGGGAGGGCCTCTACAATGAGCAGTTCTTC.